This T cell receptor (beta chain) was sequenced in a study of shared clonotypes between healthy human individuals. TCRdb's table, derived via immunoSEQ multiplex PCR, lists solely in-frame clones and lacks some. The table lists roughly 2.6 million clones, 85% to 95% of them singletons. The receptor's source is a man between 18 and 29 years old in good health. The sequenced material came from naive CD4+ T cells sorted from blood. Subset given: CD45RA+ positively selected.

This CDR3 reads CASSIGLPTGENTQYF. In nucleotides, the CDR3 is TGTGCCAGTAGTATAGGGCTTCCCACCGGGGAAAATACGCAGTATTTT. The chain joins TRBV19 to TRBJ2-3; D might be TRBD2 (5 bases). The CDR3 loop spans 16 amino acids. The V and J ends lost 1 base and 7 bases respectively, with 18 bases between them. Germline V gene sequence: CDR1 LNHDA, CDR2 SQIVND (reference sequence).